This T cell receptor beta chain was sequenced for a study of blood T cell repertoires in COVID-19. Across the study: Acute-phase and convalescent COVID-19 samples originated in the United States, Italy and Spain. T cells, B-cell-depleted T cells, or PBMCs supplied cDNA or gDNA.

V lost 6 bases to trimming and J lost 6 bases; unmatched junction nucleotides: 8. Germline CDR1 reads MNHEY; CDR2 reads SVGAGI. The CDR3 contains 15 residues. Original processing methods: Reference gene primer amplification yielded estimated nucleated cell counts. The table came from immunoSEQ multiplex PCR; TCRdb's copy has only in-frame clones and leaves some out. The DNA was the basis for D and trimming; V, J and clone size are from that table. The data hold 120,000 to 150,000 clones, with 84% observed a single time. Sequenced sample: peripheral blood. The V gene is TRBV6-5, the J gene TRBJ1-1; 12 nucleotides agree with TRBD1. The receptor was derived from a woman aged 80 or over in a cohort sampled during active or convalescent COVID-19. In nucleotides, the CDR3 is TGTGCCAGCAGACTCCGGGACAGGGGGCCCGCTGAAGCTTTCTTT. It yields the protein CASRLRDRGPAEAFF.